This T cell receptor beta chain was identified during a study of T cells in Graves' hyperthyroidism and ophthalmopathy. Findings and limits, study-wide: Most expanded thyroid clonotypes above 0.001 also appeared in blood.

Stable Graves' hyperthyroidism meant no ophthalmopathy progression within 18 months. Those with hyperthyroidism were 18 to 65 years old, newly diagnosed, and ill for under 2 months. In making diagnoses, clinical symptoms, serum thyroxine and TRAb, thyroid ultrasound and orbital computed tomography were all used. The CDR3 sequence is 16 residues long. V lost 4 bases and J lost 4, with 14 bases in between. RNA transcripts provided the source from which TCR beta CDR3 regions were amplified. Carried out on the TCR CDR3, a first-round RT-PCR used the HTBI primer set. From the multiplex PCR reads, TCRdb called clonotypes with MiXCR, one entry per CDR3 protein. The sample carries around 580,000 distinct CDR3 sequences, 16% recorded once. On this clonotype: Its antigen is undetermined.

The origin of this receptor is a woman younger than 30 with Graves' hyperthyroidism. V gene TRBV12-3 or TRBV12-4 combines with J gene TRBJ2-6; D unclear. The sequenced sample was blood. The CDR3: CASSSGTPSGANVLTF. The CDR3 DNA follows: TGTGCCAGCAGTTCCGGAACTCCCTCCGGGGCCAACGTCCTGACTTTC.